This T cell receptor (beta chain) was identified in a study of shared clonotypes between healthy human individuals. As defined, naive CD8 cells were CD45RO-negative and positively selected for CCR7, with terminally differentiated effector memory CD45RA+ cells excluded. Donation came from healthy HIV-negative adults that had no recent acute infections or vaccinations. Measured with immunoSEQ multiplex PCR; TCRdb has only the in-frame clones, and not every one. The sample yields about 2 million clones, about 95% seen once. In this sample, this clone turned up once. The CDR3 is made up of 15 amino acids. The germline V and J ends were trimmed by 6 bases and 3 bases, with 16 bases remaining between them. From germline, CDR1 is MNHEY and CDR2 SMNVEV (reference sequence).

This receptor was obtained from a man aged 18 to 29 in good health. The chain is built from TRBV27 and TRBJ2-3, with a tentative D call TRBD1 (6 bases). The sample taken for sequencing was naive CD8+ T cells sorted from blood. The CDR3 region is CASSARGAVTDTQYF. For the CDR3, the DNA is TGTGCCAGCAGCGCCAGGGGTGCGGTGACAGATACGCAGTATTTT.